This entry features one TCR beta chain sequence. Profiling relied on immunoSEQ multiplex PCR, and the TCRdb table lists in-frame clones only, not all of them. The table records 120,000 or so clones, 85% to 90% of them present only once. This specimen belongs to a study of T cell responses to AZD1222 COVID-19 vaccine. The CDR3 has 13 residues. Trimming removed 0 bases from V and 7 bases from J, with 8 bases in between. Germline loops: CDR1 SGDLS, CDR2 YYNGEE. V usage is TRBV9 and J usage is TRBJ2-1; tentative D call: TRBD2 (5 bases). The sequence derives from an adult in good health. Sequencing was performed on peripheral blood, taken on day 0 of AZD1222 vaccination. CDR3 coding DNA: TGTGCCAGCAGCGTAGCTAGAGGGAATGAGCAGTTCTTC. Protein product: CASSVARGNEQFF.